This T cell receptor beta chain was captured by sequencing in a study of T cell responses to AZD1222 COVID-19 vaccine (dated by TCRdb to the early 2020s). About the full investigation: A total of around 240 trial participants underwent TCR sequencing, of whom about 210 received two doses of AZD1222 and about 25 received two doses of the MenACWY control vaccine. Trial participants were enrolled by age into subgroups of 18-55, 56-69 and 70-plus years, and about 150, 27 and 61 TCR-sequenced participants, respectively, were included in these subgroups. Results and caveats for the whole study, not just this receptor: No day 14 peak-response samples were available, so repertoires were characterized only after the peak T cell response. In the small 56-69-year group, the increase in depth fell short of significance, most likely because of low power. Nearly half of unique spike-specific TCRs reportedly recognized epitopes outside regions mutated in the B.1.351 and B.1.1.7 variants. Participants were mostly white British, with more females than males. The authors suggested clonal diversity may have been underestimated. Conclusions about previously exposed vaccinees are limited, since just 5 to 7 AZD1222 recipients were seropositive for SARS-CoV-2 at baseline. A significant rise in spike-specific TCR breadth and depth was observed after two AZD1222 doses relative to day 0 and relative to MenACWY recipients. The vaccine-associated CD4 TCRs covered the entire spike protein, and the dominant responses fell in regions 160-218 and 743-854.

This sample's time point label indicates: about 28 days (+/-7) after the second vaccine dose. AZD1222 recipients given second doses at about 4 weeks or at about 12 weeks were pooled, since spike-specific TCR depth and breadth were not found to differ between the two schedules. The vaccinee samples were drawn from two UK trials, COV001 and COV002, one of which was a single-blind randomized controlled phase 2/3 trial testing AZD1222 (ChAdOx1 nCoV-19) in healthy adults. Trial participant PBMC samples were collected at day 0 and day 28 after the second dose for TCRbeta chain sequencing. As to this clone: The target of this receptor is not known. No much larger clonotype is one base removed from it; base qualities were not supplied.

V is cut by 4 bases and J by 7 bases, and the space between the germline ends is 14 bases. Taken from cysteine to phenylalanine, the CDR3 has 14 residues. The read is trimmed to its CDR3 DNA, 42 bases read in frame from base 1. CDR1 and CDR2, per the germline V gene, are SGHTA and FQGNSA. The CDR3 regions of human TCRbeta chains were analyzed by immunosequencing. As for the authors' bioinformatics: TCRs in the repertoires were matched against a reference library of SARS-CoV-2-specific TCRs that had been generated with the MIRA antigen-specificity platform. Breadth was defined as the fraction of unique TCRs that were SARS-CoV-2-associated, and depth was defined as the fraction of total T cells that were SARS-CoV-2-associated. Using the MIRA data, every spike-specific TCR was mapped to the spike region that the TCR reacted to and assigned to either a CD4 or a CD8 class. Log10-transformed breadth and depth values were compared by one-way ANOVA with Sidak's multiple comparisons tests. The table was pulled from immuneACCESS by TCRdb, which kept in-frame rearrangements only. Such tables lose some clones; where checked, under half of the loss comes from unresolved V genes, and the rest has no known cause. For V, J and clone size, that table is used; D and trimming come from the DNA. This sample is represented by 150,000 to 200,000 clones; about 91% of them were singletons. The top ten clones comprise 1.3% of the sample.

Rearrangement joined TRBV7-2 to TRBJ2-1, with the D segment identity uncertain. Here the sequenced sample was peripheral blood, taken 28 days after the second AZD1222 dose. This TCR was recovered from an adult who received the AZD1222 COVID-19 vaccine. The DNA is TGTGCCAGCAGCTACCGGAAGGGTGGGAATGAGCAGTTCTTC. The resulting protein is CASSYRKGGNEQFF.